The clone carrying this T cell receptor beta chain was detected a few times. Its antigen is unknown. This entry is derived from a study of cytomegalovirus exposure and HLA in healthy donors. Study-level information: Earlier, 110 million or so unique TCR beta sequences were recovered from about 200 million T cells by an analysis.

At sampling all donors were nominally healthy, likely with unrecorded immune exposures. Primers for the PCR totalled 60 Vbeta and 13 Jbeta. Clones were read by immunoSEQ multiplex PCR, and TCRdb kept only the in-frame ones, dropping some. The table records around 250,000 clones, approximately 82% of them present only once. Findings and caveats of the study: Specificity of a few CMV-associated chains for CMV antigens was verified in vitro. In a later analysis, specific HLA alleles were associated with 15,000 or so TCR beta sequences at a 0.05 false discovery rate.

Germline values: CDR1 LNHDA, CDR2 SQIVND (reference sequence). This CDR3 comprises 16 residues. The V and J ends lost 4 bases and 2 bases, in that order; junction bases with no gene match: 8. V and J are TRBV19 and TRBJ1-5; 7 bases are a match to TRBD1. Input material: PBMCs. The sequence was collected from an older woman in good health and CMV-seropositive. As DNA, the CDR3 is TGTGCCAGTAGTACCCGACAGGGAAGGGGCAATCAGCCCCAGCATTTT. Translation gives CASSTRQGRGNQPQHF.